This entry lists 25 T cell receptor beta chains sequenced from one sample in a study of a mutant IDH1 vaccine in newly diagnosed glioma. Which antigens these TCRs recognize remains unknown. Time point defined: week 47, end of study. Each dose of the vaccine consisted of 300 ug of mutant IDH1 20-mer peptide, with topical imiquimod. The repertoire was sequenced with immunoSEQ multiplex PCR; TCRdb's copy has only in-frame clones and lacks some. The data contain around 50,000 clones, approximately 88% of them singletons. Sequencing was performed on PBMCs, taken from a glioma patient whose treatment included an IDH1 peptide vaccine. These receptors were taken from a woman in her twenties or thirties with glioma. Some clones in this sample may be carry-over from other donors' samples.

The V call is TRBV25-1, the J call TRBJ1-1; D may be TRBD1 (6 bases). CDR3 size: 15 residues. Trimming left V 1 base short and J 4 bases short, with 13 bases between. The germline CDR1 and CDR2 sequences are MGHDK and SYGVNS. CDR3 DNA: TGTGCCAGCAGTGAATGGGCCGGGGGCGGCACTGAAGCTTTCTTT. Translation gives CASSEWAGGGTEAFF.

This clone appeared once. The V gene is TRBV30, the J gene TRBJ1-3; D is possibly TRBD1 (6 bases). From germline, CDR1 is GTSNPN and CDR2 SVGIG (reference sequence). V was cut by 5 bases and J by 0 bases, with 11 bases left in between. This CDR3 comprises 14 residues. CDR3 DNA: TGTGCCTGGGAATCACAGGGCTCTGGAAACACCATATATTTT. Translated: CAWESQGSGNTIYF.

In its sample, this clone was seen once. CDR3: CASSLERGTEAFF. DNA of the CDR3: TGTGCCAGCAGTTTAGAAAGGGGCACTGAAGCTTTCTTT. The genes are TRBV28 and TRBJ1-1; maybe TRBD1 (5 bases). The CDR3 spans 13 residues. The germline CDR1 and CDR2 sequences are MDHEN and SYDVKM. Trimming cost V 2 bases and J 4 bases, with 8 bases left between them.

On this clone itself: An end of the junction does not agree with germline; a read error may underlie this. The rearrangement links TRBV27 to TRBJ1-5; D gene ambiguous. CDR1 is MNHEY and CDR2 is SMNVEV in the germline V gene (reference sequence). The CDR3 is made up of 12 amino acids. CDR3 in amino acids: CASGLAGQPQHF. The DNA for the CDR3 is TGTGCCAGCGGTTTAGCCGGACAGCCCCAGCATTTT.

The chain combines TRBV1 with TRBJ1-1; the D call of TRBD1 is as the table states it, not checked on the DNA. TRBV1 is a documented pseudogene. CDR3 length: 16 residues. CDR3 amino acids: CTSSQSRDRGSTEAFF. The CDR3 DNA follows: TGCACCAGCAGCCAGAGTCGGGACAGGGGAAGCACTGAAGCTTTCTTT.

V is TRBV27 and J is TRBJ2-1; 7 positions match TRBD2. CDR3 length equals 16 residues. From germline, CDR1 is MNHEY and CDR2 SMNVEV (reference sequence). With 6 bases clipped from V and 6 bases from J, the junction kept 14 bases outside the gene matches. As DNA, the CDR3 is TGTGCCAGCAGGTCCCCCTGGGGCGGGAGAACCAATGAGCAGTTCTTC. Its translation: CASRSPWGGRTNEQFF.

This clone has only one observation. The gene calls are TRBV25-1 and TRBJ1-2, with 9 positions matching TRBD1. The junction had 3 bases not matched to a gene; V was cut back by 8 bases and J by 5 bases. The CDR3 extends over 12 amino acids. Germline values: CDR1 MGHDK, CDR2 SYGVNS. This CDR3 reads CASYDRGYGYTF. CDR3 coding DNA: TGTGCCAGCTATGACAGGGGGTATGGCTACACCTTC.

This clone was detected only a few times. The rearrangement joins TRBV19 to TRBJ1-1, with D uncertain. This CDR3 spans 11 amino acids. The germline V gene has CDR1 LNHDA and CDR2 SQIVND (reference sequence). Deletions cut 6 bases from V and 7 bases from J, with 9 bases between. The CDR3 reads CASRSRGEAFF. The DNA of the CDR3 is TGTGCCAGTAGGTCTCGGGGTGAAGCTTTCTTT.

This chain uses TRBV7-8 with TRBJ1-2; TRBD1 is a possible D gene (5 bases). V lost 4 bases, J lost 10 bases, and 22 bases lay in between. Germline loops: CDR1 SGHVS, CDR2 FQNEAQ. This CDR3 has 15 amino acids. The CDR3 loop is CASSSLLGRDPPYTF. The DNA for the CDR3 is TGTGCCAGCAGCTCCCTACTGGGAAGGGACCCTCCCTACACCTTC.

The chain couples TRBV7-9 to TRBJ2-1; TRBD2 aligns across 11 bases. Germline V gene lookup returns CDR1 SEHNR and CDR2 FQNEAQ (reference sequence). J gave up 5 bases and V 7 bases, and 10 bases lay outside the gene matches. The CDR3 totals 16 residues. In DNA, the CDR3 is TGTGCCAGCACTCCTCGTAGCGGGAGGGTAAACAATGAGCAGTTCTTC. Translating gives CASTPRSGRVNNEQFF.

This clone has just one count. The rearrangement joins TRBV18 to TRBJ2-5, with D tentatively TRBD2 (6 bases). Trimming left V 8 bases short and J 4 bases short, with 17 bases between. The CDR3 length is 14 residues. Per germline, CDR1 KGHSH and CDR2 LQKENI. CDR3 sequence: CASTPNWGVETQYF. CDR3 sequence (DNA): TGTGCCAGCACCCCCAATTGGGGGGTAGAGACCCAGTACTTC.

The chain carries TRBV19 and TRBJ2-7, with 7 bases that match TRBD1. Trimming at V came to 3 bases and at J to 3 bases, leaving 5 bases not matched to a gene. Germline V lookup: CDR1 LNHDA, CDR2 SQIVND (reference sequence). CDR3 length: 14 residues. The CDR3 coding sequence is TGTGCCAGTAGTATGGGGGACAGCCGCTACGAGCAGTACTTC. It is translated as CASSMGDSRYEQYF.

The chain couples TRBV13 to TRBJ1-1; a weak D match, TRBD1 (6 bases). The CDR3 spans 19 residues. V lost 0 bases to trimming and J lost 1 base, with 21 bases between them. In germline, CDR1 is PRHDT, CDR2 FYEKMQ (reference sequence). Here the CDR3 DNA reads TGTGCCAGCAGCTTAGGGGCCGGGCAGGGGTTAAGACCGAACACTGAAGCTTTCTTT. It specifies CASSLGAGQGLRPNTEAFF.

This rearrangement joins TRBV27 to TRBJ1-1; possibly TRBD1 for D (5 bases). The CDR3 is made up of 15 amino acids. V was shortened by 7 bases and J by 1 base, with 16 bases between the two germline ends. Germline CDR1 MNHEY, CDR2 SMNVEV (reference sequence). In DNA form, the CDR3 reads TGTGCCAGCACCCCCCTGGCGGGGCAGAACACTGAAGCTTTCTTT. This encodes CASTPLAGQNTEAFF.

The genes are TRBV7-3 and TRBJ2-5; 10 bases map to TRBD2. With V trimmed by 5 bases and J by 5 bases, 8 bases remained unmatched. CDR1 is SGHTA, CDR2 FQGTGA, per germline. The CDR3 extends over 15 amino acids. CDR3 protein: CASSEHSGRSETQYF. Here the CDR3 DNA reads TGTGCCAGCAGCGAACATAGCGGGAGGTCTGAGACCCAGTACTTC.

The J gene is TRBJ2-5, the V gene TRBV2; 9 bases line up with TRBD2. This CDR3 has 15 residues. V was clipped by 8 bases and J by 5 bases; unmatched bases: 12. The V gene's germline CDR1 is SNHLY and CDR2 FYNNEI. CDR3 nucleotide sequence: TGTGCCAGCTTGCTGATGACTAGCGGTGGGGAGACCCAGTACTTC. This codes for CASLLMTSGGETQYF.

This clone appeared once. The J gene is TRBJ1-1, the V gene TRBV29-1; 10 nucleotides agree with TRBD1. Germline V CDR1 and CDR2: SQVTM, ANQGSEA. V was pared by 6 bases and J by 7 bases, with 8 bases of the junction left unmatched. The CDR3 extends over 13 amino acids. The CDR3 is CSVRQGAGDEAFF. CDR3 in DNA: TGCAGCGTCCGACAGGGGGCGGGGGATGAAGCTTTCTTT. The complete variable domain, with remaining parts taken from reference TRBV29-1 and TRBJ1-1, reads SAVISQKPSRDICQRGTSLTIQCQVDSQVTMMFWYRQQPGQSLTLIATANQGSEATYESGFVIDKFPISRPNLTFSTLTVSNMSPEDSSIYLCSVRQGAGDEAFFGQGTRLTVV.

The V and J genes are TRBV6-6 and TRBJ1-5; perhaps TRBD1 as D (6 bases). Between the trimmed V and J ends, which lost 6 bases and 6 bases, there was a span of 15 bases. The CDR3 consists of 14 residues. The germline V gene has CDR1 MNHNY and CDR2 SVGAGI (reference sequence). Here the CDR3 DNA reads TGTGCCAGCAGAACGGCAGGGGAAGGTCAGCCCCAGCATTTT. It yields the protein CASRTAGEGQPQHF.

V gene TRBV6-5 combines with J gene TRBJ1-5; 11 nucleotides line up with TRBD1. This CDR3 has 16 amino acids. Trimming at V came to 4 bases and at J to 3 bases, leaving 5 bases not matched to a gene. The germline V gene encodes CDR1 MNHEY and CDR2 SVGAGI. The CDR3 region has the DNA TGTGCCAGCAGTTCAAGGGACAGGGGGGCCAATCAGCCCCAGCATTTT. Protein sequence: CASSSRDRGANQPQHF.

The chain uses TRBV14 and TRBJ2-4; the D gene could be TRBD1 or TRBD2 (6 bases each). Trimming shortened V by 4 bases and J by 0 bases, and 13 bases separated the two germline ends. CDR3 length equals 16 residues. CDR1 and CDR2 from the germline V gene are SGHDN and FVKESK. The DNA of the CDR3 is TGTGCCAGCAGCCCCAGTGGGGGGCTAGCCAAAAACATTCAGTACTTC. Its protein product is CASSPSGGLAKNIQYF.

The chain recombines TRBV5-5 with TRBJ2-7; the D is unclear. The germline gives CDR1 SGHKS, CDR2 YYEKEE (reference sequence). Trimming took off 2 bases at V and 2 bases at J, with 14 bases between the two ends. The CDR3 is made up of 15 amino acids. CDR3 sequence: CASSLTTVSTYEQYF. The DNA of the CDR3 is TGTGCCAGCAGCTTAACGACGGTTTCAACCTACGAGCAGTACTTC.

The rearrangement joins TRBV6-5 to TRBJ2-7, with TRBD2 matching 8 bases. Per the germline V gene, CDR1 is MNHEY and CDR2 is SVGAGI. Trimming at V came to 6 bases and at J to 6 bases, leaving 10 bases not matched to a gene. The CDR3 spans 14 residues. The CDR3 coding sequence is TGTGCCAGCAGACGAGCGGGAGAGGCGGGCGAGCAGTACTTC. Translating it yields CASRRAGEAGEQYF.

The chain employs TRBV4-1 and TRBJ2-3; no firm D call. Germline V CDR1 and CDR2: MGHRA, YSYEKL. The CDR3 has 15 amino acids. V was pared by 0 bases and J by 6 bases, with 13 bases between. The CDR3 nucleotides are TGCGCCAGCAGCCAAGAATTCGGCCCCAGGGATACGCAGTATTTT. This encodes CASSQEFGPRDTQYF.

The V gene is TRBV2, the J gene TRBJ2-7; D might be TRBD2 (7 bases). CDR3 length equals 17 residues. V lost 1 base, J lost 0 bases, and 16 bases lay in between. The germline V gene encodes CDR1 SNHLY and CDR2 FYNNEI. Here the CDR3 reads CASSEGEGGESSYEQYF. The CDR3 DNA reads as TGTGCCAGCAGTGAAGGGGAAGGGGGGGAGAGCTCCTACGAGCAGTACTTC.

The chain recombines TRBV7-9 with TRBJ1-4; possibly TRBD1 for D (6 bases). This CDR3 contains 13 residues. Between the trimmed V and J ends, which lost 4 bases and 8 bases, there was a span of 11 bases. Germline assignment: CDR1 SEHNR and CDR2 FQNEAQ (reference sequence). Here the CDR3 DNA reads TGTGCCAGCAGCTGGACAGACCGAGAAAAACTGTTTTTT. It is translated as CASSWTDREKLFF.